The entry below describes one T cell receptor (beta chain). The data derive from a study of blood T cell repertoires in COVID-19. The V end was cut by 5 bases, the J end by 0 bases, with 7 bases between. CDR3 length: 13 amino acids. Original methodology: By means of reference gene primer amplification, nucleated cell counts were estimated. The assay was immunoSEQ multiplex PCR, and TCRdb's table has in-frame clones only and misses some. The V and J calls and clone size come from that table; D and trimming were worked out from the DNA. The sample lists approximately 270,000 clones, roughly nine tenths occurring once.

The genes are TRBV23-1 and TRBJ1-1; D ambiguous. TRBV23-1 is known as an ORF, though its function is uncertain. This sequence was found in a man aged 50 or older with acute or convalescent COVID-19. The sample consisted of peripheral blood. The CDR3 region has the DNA TGCGCCAGCAGTGAACTTTTGAACACTGAAGCTTTCTTT. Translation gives CASSELLNTEAFF.